This passage covers 16 T cell receptor beta chains from one sample sequenced in a study of monozygotic twins with inflammatory bowel disease. TCRdb reanalyzed the 5' RACE reads and collapses them to one entry per CDR3 protein, without DNA. The sample's table shows about 380,000 distinct CDR3 sequences. The sample was blood. Receptors were obtained from a human donor with ulcerative colitis or Crohn's disease, or a healthy co-twin of an affected twin (not recorded which).

CDR3 sequence reads: CASRHRDRGDNEQFF. This chain uses TRBV21-1 with TRBJ2-1; TCRdb designates TRBD1, a call that cannot be tested without DNA. TRBV21-1 is reported as a pseudogene. This CDR3 is built from 15 residues.

The gene calls are TRBV4-3 and TRBJ1-1; TCRdb outputs TRBD1, but without DNA this stays unchecked. The germline gives CDR1 LGHNA, CDR2 YSLEER. The CDR3 spans 13 residues. CDR3: CASSQSRDRGYFF.

The chain couples TRBV20-1 to TRBJ2-2; absent DNA, TCRdb's TRBD2 call cannot be checked. Germline-derived CDR1 and CDR2 are DFQATT and SNEGSKA (reference sequence). The CDR3 totals 15 residues. The CDR3 spells CSAPTSGGAVGELFF.

This chain uses TRBV27 with TRBJ1-2. The V gene's germline CDR1 is MNHEY and CDR2 SMNVEV (reference sequence). This CDR3 contains 13 residues. CDR3 loop: CASSLSGIYGYTF.

This chain connects TRBV4-1 to TRBJ2-4; no DNA is available, so the TRBD1 call from TCRdb remains unchecked. CDR1 and CDR2 from the germline V gene are MGHRA and YSYEKL. This CDR3 is 17 amino acids long. CDR3 protein: CASSGHGTGRTKNIQYF.

This rearrangement joins TRBV21-1 to TRBJ1-6; TCRdb proposes TRBD1, but this gene call is untestable without DNA. TRBV21-1 is given as a pseudogene. The CDR3 totals 15 residues. This CDR3 is CASSFGQGIDSPLHF.

The rearrangement uses TRBV5-1 and TRBJ2-1; the TCRdb D gene call, TRBD1, has no DNA to confirm it. The CDR3 contains 16 residues. Germline lookup yields CDR1 SGHRS and CDR2 YFSETQ. CDR3 in amino acids: CASSPGQGGFYNEQFF.

The V gene is TRBV12-3 or TRBV12-4, the J gene TRBJ1-5; TCRdb returns TRBD1, unconfirmable since there is no DNA. This CDR3 spans 12 amino acids. The CDR3 loop reads CASSSQGAVVHF.

The rearrangement links TRBV7-2 to TRBJ1-2. The CDR3 consists of 16 residues. Germline CDR1 reads SGHTA; CDR2 reads FQGNSA. CDR3 in amino acids: CASSLNHNTPNYGYTF.

The chain links TRBV10-3 to TRBJ2-7; TCRdb calls TRBD1, which cannot be checked without DNA. This CDR3 comprises 15 residues. Germline CDR1 is ENHRY and CDR2 is SYGVKD. CDR3 loop: CAISESPGPSYEQYF.

CDR3: CASSLAGRVSYEQYF. The chain recombines TRBV7-9 with TRBJ2-7. The CDR3 extends over 15 amino acids. Germline assignment: CDR1 SEHNR and CDR2 FQNEAQ (reference sequence).

The chain links TRBV6-5 to TRBJ2-2; without DNA, the TCRdb call of TRBD1 cannot be checked. The CDR3 consists of 15 residues. The V gene's germline CDR1 is MNHEY and CDR2 SVGAGI. The CDR3 region is CASSLDRGNTGELFF.

The rearrangement uses TRBV4-2 and TRBJ1-2; TCRdb calls TRBD1, which cannot be checked without DNA. The germline CDR1 and CDR2 sequences are LGHNA and YNFKEQ. This CDR3 is 17 amino acids long. Here the CDR3 reads CASSQDSGDRVSYGYTF.

This chain connects TRBV24-1 to TRBJ2-1; the TCRdb call, TRBD1, lacks DNA for checking. The CDR3 is 16 amino acids. CDR1 is KGHDR, CDR2 SFDVKD, per germline. CDR3 sequence: CATSDLRQGRVNEQFF.

This sequence joins TRBV29-1 and TRBJ2-2; the TRBD2 assignment by TCRdb is unverifiable without DNA. The CDR3 contains 14 residues. Germline V CDR1 and CDR2: SQVTM, ANQGSEA. The CDR3 here is CSVDLAGGQRELFF.

This sequence joins TRBV3-1 and TRBJ1-1; TCRdb names TRBD1, which stays unverified in the absence of DNA. Germline V lookup: CDR1 LGHDT, CDR2 YNNKEL (reference sequence). The CDR3 runs to 17 residues. The CDR3: CASSQGRGRGMNTEAFF.